This is a list of T cell receptor beta chains from one sample in a study of blood T cell repertoires in COVID-19. Clones were sequenced by immunoSEQ multiplex PCR, and TCRdb holds only the in-frame ones, with some missing. The data show fewer than 300,000 clones, roughly nine tenths seen once. The sample taken for sequencing was peripheral blood. These receptors were collected from a young woman with COVID-19, enrolled during active disease. Both conserved end residues are part of each CDR3. D genes are given only for firm matches. Expanded clones get a size class; other rows say once, few or many, or leave the size out.

D gene	V gene	J gene	clone size	CDR3 protein	CDR3 DNA
TRBD1	TRBV18	TRBJ1-1	-	CASSPNRGMNTEAFF	TGTGCCAGCTCACCGAACAGGGGCATGAACACTGAAGCTTTCTTT
-	TRBV2	TRBJ1-3	-	CASSFNSGNTIYF	TGTGCCAGCAGTTTCAACTCTGGAAACACCATATATTTT
TRBD1	TRBV10-3	TRBJ1-3	-	CAITRGQGSSGNTIYF	TGTGCCATCACCCGAGGACAGGGGAGCTCTGGAAACACCATATATTTT
TRBD2	TRBV2	TRBJ2-4	-	CASSERGRLAGSIQYF	TGTGCCAGCAGTGAAAGGGGAAGACTAGCGGGGAGCATTCAGTACTTC
-	TRBV7-6	TRBJ1-3	once	CASSLDGQPLSGNTIYF	TGTGCCAGCAGCTTAGACGGACAACCGCTCTCTGGAAACACCATATATTTT
TRBD1	TRBV2	TRBJ1-4	-	CAAGGGRDELFF	TGTGCAGCGGGAGGGGGCAGGGATGAGCTGTTTTTT
-	TRBV30	TRBJ2-6	-	CAWSVGGANVLTF	TGTGCCTGGAGTGTCGGTGGGGCCAACGTCCTGACTTTC
TRBD1	TRBV9	TRBJ1-6	-	CASSVEGQYNSPLHF	TGTGCCAGCAGCGTAGAGGGACAGTATAATTCACCCCTCCACTTT
TRBD1	TRBV28	TRBJ2-5	-	CASSPETGYGETQYF	TGTGCCAGCAGCCCGGAGACAGGGTATGGGGAGACCCAGTACTTC
TRBD1	TRBV25-1	TRBJ1-2	-	CASKGQGSNYGYTF	TGTGCCAGCAAAGGACAGGGTTCTAACTATGGCTACACCTTC
TRBD2	TRBV9	TRBJ2-5	-	CASGLAGRETQYF	TGTGCCAGCGGACTAGCGGGGAGGGAGACCCAGTACTTC
-	TRBV11-2	TRBJ1-1	-	CASSLYRNTEAFF	TGTGCCAGCAGCTTATACAGGAACACTGAAGCTTTCTTT
-	TRBV29-1	TRBJ1-1	-	CSVEGVLRGNRNTEAFF	TGCAGCGTTGAAGGAGTATTAAGGGGGAACCGGAACACTGAAGCTTTCTTT
-	TRBV18	TRBJ1-5	-	CASSLVQGNNQPQHF	TGTGCCAGCTCACTCGTACAGGGAAACAATCAGCCCCAGCATTTT
TRBD1	TRBV7-6	TRBJ2-6	-	CASSLGQGRDGANVLTF	TGTGCCAGCAGCTTAGGACAGGGAAGGGACGGGGCCAACGTCCTGACTTTC
-	TRBV12-3/TRBV12-4	TRBJ1-2	-	CASSLDLFYGYTF	TGTGCCAGCAGTTTAGATCTTTTTTATGGCTACACCTTC
TRBD1	TRBV5-1	TRBJ1-1	-	CASSLARGTGTEAFF	TGCGCCAGCAGCTTGGCCAGGGGGACGGGCACTGAAGCTTTCTTT
TRBD1	TRBV4-1	TRBJ2-3	-	CASSQDLTGGDTQYF	TGCGCCAGCAGCCAAGATCTAACAGGGGGGGATACGCAGTATTTT
TRBD2	TRBV19	TRBJ2-1	-	CASSISGRGTGDEQFF	TGTGCCAGTAGTATCTCGGGGCGGGGGACCGGCGATGAGCAGTTCTTC
TRBD2	TRBV5-1	TRBJ2-2	-	CASSSLAGNTGELFF	TGCGCCAGCAGTTCTTTAGCGGGGAACACCGGGGAGCTGTTTTTT
-	TRBV7-9	TRBJ1-2	once	CASTLTPPYGYTF	TGTGCCAGCACCCTAACCCCGCCCTATGGCTACACCTTC
-	TRBV19	TRBJ1-2	-	CASTRGFFYGYTF	TGTGCCAGTACGAGAGGGTTCTTCTATGGCTACACCTTC
-	TRBV28	TRBJ2-1	-	CASSRISGNSYNEQFF	TGTGCCAGCAGTAGGATTAGCGGAAACTCCTACAATGAGCAGTTCTTC